The 20 T cell receptor beta chains below all came from one sample that was sequenced in a study of cytomegalovirus exposure and HLA in healthy donors (dated by TCRdb to 2016 to 2017). Library creation used the immunoSEQ multiplex PCR assay. A mixture of 60 forward primers for TCR Vbeta segments and 13 reverse primers for TCR Jbeta segments was used in the multiplex PCR. In TCRdb, the immuneACCESS table is reduced to in-frame sequences with V and J assigned. These tables do not hold every clone; where another copy was compared, an unresolved V gene accounts for under half, and the others remain unexplained. In this sample the table shows 150,000 or so clones, 65% to 85% of which occur a single time. The ten biggest clones cover around 3.1% of the sample. Sequencing used PBMCs. The receptors here all came from a woman aged 45-60 years in good health and CMV-seropositive.

This clone was observed a handful of times. CDR3 DNA sequence: TGTGCCAGCAGCCAAGATCTCGGGACAGGGGCTGGATATGGCTACACCTTC. Amino acid sequence: CASSQDLGTGAGYGYTF. The V gene is TRBV14, the J gene TRBJ1-2; 10 positions agree with TRBD1. Per the germline V gene, CDR1 is SGHDN and CDR2 is FVKESK. The CDR3 spans 17 residues. J lost 5 bases, V lost 0 bases, and 9 bases had no gene match.

V usage is TRBV5-6 and J usage is TRBJ1-2; TRBD1 is a possible D gene (6 bases). Germline V gene sequence: CDR1 SGHDT, CDR2 YYEEEE. The germline V and J ends were trimmed by 6 bases and 6 bases, with 18 bases remaining between them. The CDR3 length is 14 residues. CDR3 sequence (DNA): TGTGCCAGCATCCCTACAGGGAACCAAAATGGCTACACCTTC. It is translated as CASIPTGNQNGYTF.

This chain connects TRBV5-1 to TRBJ1-1; the D gene is possibly TRBD1 (5 bases). The CDR3 runs 16 residues. Germline V gene data show CDR1 as SGHRS and CDR2 as YFSETQ. The germline V and J ends were trimmed by 0 bases and 0 bases, with 12 bases remaining between them. The chain's CDR3 is CASSLGRGSMNTEAFF. In DNA form, the CDR3 reads TGCGCCAGCAGCTTGGGGCGGGGGAGCATGAACACTGAAGCTTTCTTT.

Notes on this clone: The conserved phenylalanine or tryptophan normally closing the CDR3 is absent here, so this likely arose from a read error. Because the CDR3's place on the DNA is in doubt, the DNA is left out and the CDR3 is given as listed by TCRdb. The V gene is TRBV5-4, the J gene TRBJ2-3; the table's D gene call, TRBD1, was not cross checked with the DNA. Germline assignment: CDR1 SGHNT and CDR2 YYREEE (reference sequence). Inclusive of both ends, the CDR3 amounts to 14 amino acids. CDR3 loop: CASSLRDTPTGYFL.

CDR3 coding DNA: TGTGCCAGCTCACAGGACGGGGAGCCCTACGAGCAGTACTTC. The encoded protein is CASSQDGEPYEQYF. The gene calls are TRBV18 and TRBJ2-7; D possibly corresponds to TRBD2 (5 bases). CDR3 size: 14 residues. CDR1 is KGHSH and CDR2 is LQKENI in the germline V gene. The V gene lost 4 bases and the J gene lost 2 bases, with 12 bases spanning the gap. The full variable domain, rest sourced from reference TRBV18 and TRBJ2-7, is NAGVMQNPRHLVRRRGQEARLRCSPMKGHSHVYWYRQLPEEGLKFMVYLQKENIIDESGMPKERFSAEFPKEGPSILRIQQVVRGDSAAYFCASSQDGEPYEQYFGPGTRLTVT.

The chain is built from TRBV19 and TRBJ2-7; 8 bases line up with TRBD1. The germline CDR1 and CDR2 sequences are LNHDA and SQIVND (reference sequence). After removal of 1 base from V and 9 bases from J, the junction contained 2 bases not matched to a gene. The CDR3 spans 12 residues. The CDR3 nucleotides are TGTGCCAGTAGTATAGCAGGGGGCGGGCAGTACTTC. Protein product: CASSIAGGGQYF.

A remark on this clone: Its ends do not fully match the called genes, so a read error is possible. The CDR3 nucleotides are TGCGCCAGCAGCTGGAGCATGAAGAACTCTGGGGCCAACGGCCTGACTTTC. Translation gives CASSWSMKNSGANGLTF. The gene calls are TRBV5-1 and TRBJ2-6, with a weak D call TRBD1 (5 bases). Germline V gives CDR1 SGHRS, CDR2 YFSETQ. CDR3 size: 17 residues.

This rearrangement joins TRBV5-1 to TRBJ2-5; 10 bases map to TRBD2. In germline, CDR1 is SGHRS, CDR2 YFSETQ. The trim removed 2 bases at V and 3 bases at J, leaving 4 bases unmatched. CDR3 length: 15 amino acids. The DNA of the CDR3 is TGCGCCAGCAGCTTTAGCGGGGGGACTGAAGAGACCCAGTACTTC. This sequence encodes CASSFSGGTEETQYF. The full variable domain, in which reference TRBV5-1 and TRBJ2-5 provide the parts outside the CDR3, is KAGVTQTPRYLIKTRGQQVTLSCSPISGHRSVSWYQQTPGQGLQFLFEYFSETQRNKGNFPGRFSGRQFSNSRSEMNVSTLELGDSALYLCASSFSGGTEETQYFGPGTRLLVL.

Details on this clone: Distinct nucleotide sequences in the sample also encode this CDR3. The chain recombines TRBV18 with TRBJ1-1; the match to TRBD1 covers 9 bases. J was trimmed by 3 bases and V by 3 bases; bases with no gene match: 2. The CDR3 is 14 amino acids. The germline CDR1 and CDR2 sequences are KGHSH and LQKENI. CDR3 DNA sequence: TGTGCCAGCTCACCGACAGGGGGGGACACTGAAGCTTTCTTT. This codes for CASSPTGGDTEAFF.

The chain uses TRBV5-4 and TRBJ2-7; 14 nucleotides line up with TRBD2. The CDR3 runs to 15 residues. Germline lookup yields CDR1 SGHNT and CDR2 YYREEE (reference sequence). V trimming: 4 bases; J trimming: 3 bases; junction bases outside the gene matches: 3. CDR3 bases: TGTGCCAGCAGCCCGACTAGCGGGGGGGGCTACGAGCAGTACTTC. Translation gives CASSPTSGGGYEQYF. The whole variable domain, filled in from reference TRBV5-4 and TRBJ2-7, reads ETGVTQSPTHLIKTRGQQVTLRCSSQSGHNTVSWYQQALGQGPQFIFQYYREEENGRGNFPPRFSGLQFPNYSSELNVNALELDDSALYLCASSPTSGGGYEQYFGPGTRLTVT.

The rearrangement links TRBV7-2 to TRBJ2-1; 7 positions match TRBD1. V was pared by 1 base and J by 8 bases, with 5 bases of the junction left unmatched. Germline V gene data show CDR1 as SGHTA and CDR2 as FQGNSA. The CDR3 consists of 14 residues. CDR3: CASSLEARGYEQFF. CDR3 bases: TGTGCCAGCAGCTTAGAAGCCAGGGGGTATGAGCAGTTCTTC. Looking up the rest from reference TRBV7-2 and TRBJ2-1 gives the full variable domain: GAGVSQSPSNKVTEKGKDVELRCDPISGHTALYWYRQSLGQGLEFLIYFQGNSAPDKSGLPSDRFSAERTGGSVSTLTIQRTQQEDSAVYLCASSLEARGYEQFFGPGTRLTVL.

The rearrangement links TRBV21-1 to TRBJ2-1; the D call in the table, TRBD1, was not verified against the DNA. TRBV21-1 is flagged as a pseudogene. This CDR3 is 17 amino acids long. The CDR3 reads CASSKELTLGDYNEQFF. In nucleotides, the CDR3 is TGTGCCAGCAGCAAAGAGTTGACTCTAGGGGATTACAATGAGCAGTTCTTC.

The gene calls are TRBV7-9 and TRBJ1-1; tentative D call: TRBD1 (6 bases). The germline gives CDR1 SEHNR, CDR2 FQNEAQ (reference sequence). Trimming shortened V by 4 bases and J by 1 base, and 10 bases separated the two germline ends. The CDR3 spans 14 residues. The CDR3 is CASSSGQQNTEAFF. The CDR3 coding sequence is TGTGCCAGCAGCTCCGGACAGCAGAACACTGAAGCTTTCTTT.

The gene calls are TRBV19 and TRBJ1-1, with D possibly matching TRBD1 (5 bases). V gave up 6 bases and J gave up 0 bases, with 20 bases separating them. Germline CDR1 is LNHDA and CDR2 is SQIVND (reference sequence). The CDR3 consists of 17 residues. DNA of the CDR3: TGTGCCAGTAGGTTTAGCGGGGGAGGGGATTTGAACACTGAAGCTTTCTTT. This encodes CASRFSGGGDLNTEAFF.

The V and J genes are TRBV5-4 and TRBJ2-3, with 11 nucleotides matching TRBD2. The CDR3 loop spans 16 amino acids. V lost 0 bases and J lost 2; bases outside the gene matches: 2. Germline CDR1 reads SGHNT; CDR2 reads YYREEE (reference sequence). In DNA form, the CDR3 reads TGTGCCAGCAGCTTGGGGGGACTAGCGGACACAGATACGCAGTATTTT. Amino acids: CASSLGGLADTDTQYF. The full variable domain, rest sourced from reference TRBV5-4 and TRBJ2-3, is ETGVTQSPTHLIKTRGQQVTLRCSSQSGHNTVSWYQQALGQGPQFIFQYYREEENGRGNFPPRFSGLQFPNYSSELNVNALELDDSALYLCASSLGGLADTDTQYFGPGTRLTVL.

CDR3 sequence: CASSRGKTEAFF. CDR3 coding DNA: TGTGCCAGCAGTAGAGGGAAGACTGAAGCTTTCTTT. The rearrangement uses TRBV6-6 and TRBJ1-1; D uncertain. The CDR3 sequence is 12 residues long. V was clipped by 5 bases and J by 5 bases, with 9 bases between them. Looked up from germline, CDR1 is MNHNY and CDR2 is SVGAGI (reference sequence).

The chain combines TRBV19 with TRBJ2-1; TRBD1 aligns across 11 bases. The CDR3 runs to 16 residues. CDR1 and CDR2 from the germline V gene are LNHDA and SQIVND (reference sequence). With V trimmed by 3 bases and J by 2 bases, 3 bases remained unmatched. CDR3 sequence (DNA): TGTGCCAGTAGTATCGAGGGACAGGGGGCCTACAATGAGCAGTTCTTC. Protein product: CASSIEGQGAYNEQFF.

The CDR3 DNA follows: TGTGCCAGCAGCGTAGGGGGACAGGGAGTAAGCGACTACACCTTC. This translates into CASSVGGQGVSDYTF. The chain joins TRBV9 to TRBJ1-2, with 9 positions matching TRBD1. There are 15 residues in the CDR3. The V and J ends lost 0 bases and 10 bases, in that order; junction bases with no gene match: 10. Germline lookup yields CDR1 SGDLS and CDR2 YYNGEE.

The V call is TRBV28, the J call TRBJ1-2, with D hard to call. The CDR3 spans 13 residues. Per germline, CDR1 MDHEN and CDR2 SYDVKM. The V end was cut by 6 bases, the J end by 8 bases, with 16 bases between. Here the CDR3 reads CASRTPNSEGYTF. As DNA, the CDR3 is TGTGCCAGCAGAACCCCAAACTCGGAGGGCTACACCTTC.

V gene TRBV11-2 combines with J gene TRBJ2-3; 7 bases align to TRBD2. Germline V gene data show CDR1 as SGHAT and CDR2 as FQNNGV. Germline trimming cut 5 bases from V and 0 bases from J; bases unmatched to any gene: 5. The CDR3 consists of 15 residues. The CDR3 protein is CASSKRGLSTDTQYF. The CDR3 nucleotides read TGTGCCAGCAGCAAGCGGGGTCTTAGCACAGATACGCAGTATTTT.